These 14 T cell receptor beta chains came from one sample sequenced in a study of blood T cell repertoires in COVID-19. Clones were read by immunoSEQ multiplex PCR, and TCRdb kept only the in-frame ones, dropping some. The sample lists 70,000 to 95,000 clones, about 92% occurring once. The sample consisted of peripheral blood. Receptors originate from a woman aged 55-69 years with active COVID-19.

This rearrangement joins TRBV7-9 to TRBJ1-1; a weak D match, TRBD1 (5 bases). CDR1 and CDR2 (germline): SEHNR, FQNEAQ (reference sequence). Deletions cut 5 bases from V and 1 base from J, with 17 bases between. The CDR3 runs to 16 residues. The chain's CDR3 is CASSVRSGRANTEAFF. CDR3 nucleotide sequence: TGTGCCAGCAGCGTACGTAGTGGCAGGGCGAACACTGAAGCTTTCTTT.

J is TRBJ2-7 and V is TRBV2; D gene ambiguous. The CDR3 has 15 residues. The V gene's germline CDR1 is SNHLY and CDR2 FYNNEI. V dropped 7 bases and J dropped 1 base, with 17 bases sitting between them. The CDR3 DNA reads TGTGCCAGCAACGACTGGATTGATACGTCCTACGAGCAGTACTTC. Translating it yields CASNDWIDTSYEQYF. Filled out from reference TRBV2 and TRBJ2-7, the complete variable domain reads EPEVTQTPSHQVTQMGQEVILRCVPISNHLYFYWYRQILGQKVEFLVSFYNNEISEKSEIFDDQFSVERPDGSNFTLKIRSTKLEDSAMYFCASNDWIDTSYEQYFGPGTRLTVT.

For the CDR3, the DNA is TGTGCCAGCTCACCCCCCAGGGGATGGGACACAGATACGCAGTATTTT. Its translation is CASSPPRGWDTDTQYF. The rearrangement uses TRBV18 and TRBJ2-3, with D perhaps matching TRBD1 (6 bases). V was cut by 3 bases and J by 2 bases, with 15 bases left in between. The CDR3 is 16 residues long. Germline assignment: CDR1 KGHSH and CDR2 LQKENI. Filled out from reference TRBV18 and TRBJ2-3, the complete variable domain reads NAGVMQNPRHLVRRRGQEARLRCSPMKGHSHVYWYRQLPEEGLKFMVYLQKENIIDESGMPKERFSAEFPKEGPSILRIQQVVRGDSAAYFCASSPPRGWDTDTQYFGPGTRLTVL.

The rearrangement links TRBV10-2 to TRBJ2-7; no clear D. The CDR3 length is 11 residues. The germline V gene has CDR1 WSHSY and CDR2 SAAADI. Trimming removed 5 bases from V and 2 bases from J, with 4 bases in between. The CDR3 here is CASSPAYEQYF. In nucleotides, the CDR3 is TGCGCCAGCAGTCCAGCCTACGAGCAGTACTTC.

This chain links TRBV7-2 with TRBJ2-1, with 8 bases aligning to TRBD2. The CDR3 is 14 residues long. J was trimmed by 9 bases and V by 7 bases; bases with no gene match: 11. Germline values: CDR1 SGHTA, CDR2 FQGNSA. The CDR3 here is CASKTLTSVFEQFF. In DNA, the CDR3 is TGTGCCAGCAAGACACTGACTAGCGTCTTTGAGCAGTTCTTC.

The rearrangement joins TRBV5-4 to TRBJ1-2, with TRBD1 as a possible D gene (6 bases). In germline, CDR1 is SGHNT, CDR2 YYREEE (reference sequence). The CDR3 spans 14 residues. Trimming took 5 bases from V and 3 from J, leaving 14 bases between them. CDR3 amino acids: CASSFIRGDYGYTF. The CDR3 DNA reads TGTGCCAGCAGTTTTATCAGGGGAGACTATGGCTACACCTTC.

This chain connects TRBV6-1 to TRBJ1-6; the D is unclear. CDR1 is MNHNS and CDR2 is SASEGT in the germline V gene. The CDR3 covers 13 residues. The V and J ends lost 3 bases and 4 bases respectively, with 4 bases between them. In DNA form, the CDR3 reads TGTGCCAGCAGTGATCTGTATAATTCACCCCTCCACTTT. Translating it yields CASSDLYNSPLHF.

The genes are TRBV10-3 and TRBJ2-1; 8 positions agree with TRBD2. The trim removed 3 bases at V and 1 base at J, leaving 8 bases unmatched. Germline-derived CDR1 and CDR2 are ENHRY and SYGVKD. The CDR3 consists of 17 residues. Here the CDR3 DNA reads TGTGCCATCAGTGATCCCAGCGGGGGTTCGTCCTACAATGAGCAGTTCTTC. Translation gives CAISDPSGGSSYNEQFF.

The chain combines TRBV5-1 with TRBJ1-6, with 11 nucleotides matching TRBD1. The germline V gene has CDR1 SGHRS and CDR2 YFSETQ. Trimming took 4 bases from V and 10 from J; bases not matched to a gene: 7. CDR3 length equals 15 residues. The chain's CDR3 is CASSPKGQGGSPLHF. The CDR3 bases are TGCGCCAGCAGCCCTAAGGGACAGGGGGGCTCACCCCTCCACTTT.

This clone occurred once. The rearrangement links TRBV7-2 to TRBJ1-1; 11 bases fit TRBD1. The V gene's germline CDR1 is SGHTA and CDR2 FQGNSA. The trim removed 0 bases at V and 5 bases at J, leaving 8 bases unmatched. CDR3 length equals 17 residues. CDR3 loop: CASSLAAGQGARTEAFF. The CDR3 coding sequence is TGTGCCAGCAGCTTAGCCGCCGGACAGGGGGCGAGGACTGAAGCTTTCTTT.

This chain links TRBV6-7 with TRBJ2-2; the D gene is possibly TRBD2 (6 bases). TRBV6-7 is filed as an ORF, its function uncertain. The CDR3 totals 16 residues. Trimming took 7 bases from V and 3 from J, leaving 18 bases between them. CDR3: CASNPGGNRDTGELFF. CDR3 DNA sequence: TGTGCCAGCAACCCCGGGGGAAATAGGGACACCGGGGAGCTGTTTTTT.

CDR3 in amino acids: CASSSDEQLNTEAFF. In nucleotides, the CDR3 is TGTGCCAGCAGCTCCGACGAACAGTTGAACACTGAAGCTTTCTTT. V is TRBV7-8 and J is TRBJ1-1; D remains unclear. Trimming cost V 4 bases and J 0 bases, with 12 bases left between them. CDR3 length equals 15 residues. The germline V gene encodes CDR1 SGHVS and CDR2 FQNEAQ.

The chain is built from TRBV18 and TRBJ1-2; D possibly corresponds to TRBD1 (6 bases). The CDR3 runs 15 residues. V lost 6 bases to trimming and J lost 0 bases, with 14 bases between them. Germline values: CDR1 KGHSH, CDR2 LQKENI. The CDR3 region has the DNA TGTGCCAGCTCTCAGGACAGACTATCTAACTATGGCTACACCTTC. This codes for CASSQDRLSNYGYTF. The complete variable domain, with remaining parts taken from reference TRBV18 and TRBJ1-2, reads NAGVMQNPRHLVRRRGQEARLRCSPMKGHSHVYWYRQLPEEGLKFMVYLQKENIIDESGMPKERFSAEFPKEGPSILRIQQVVRGDSAAYFCASSQDRLSNYGYTFGSGTRLTVV.

The chain is built from TRBV11-3 and TRBJ2-5, with 7 nucleotides matching TRBD2. Germline CDR1 and CDR2: SGHNT and YENEEA. Germline trimming cut 3 bases from V and 5 bases from J; bases unmatched to any gene: 6. This CDR3 spans 14 amino acids. CDR3 DNA: TGTGCCAGCAGCTTGGGGGGGAGGGCGGAGACCCAGTACTTC. It specifies CASSLGGRAETQYF.